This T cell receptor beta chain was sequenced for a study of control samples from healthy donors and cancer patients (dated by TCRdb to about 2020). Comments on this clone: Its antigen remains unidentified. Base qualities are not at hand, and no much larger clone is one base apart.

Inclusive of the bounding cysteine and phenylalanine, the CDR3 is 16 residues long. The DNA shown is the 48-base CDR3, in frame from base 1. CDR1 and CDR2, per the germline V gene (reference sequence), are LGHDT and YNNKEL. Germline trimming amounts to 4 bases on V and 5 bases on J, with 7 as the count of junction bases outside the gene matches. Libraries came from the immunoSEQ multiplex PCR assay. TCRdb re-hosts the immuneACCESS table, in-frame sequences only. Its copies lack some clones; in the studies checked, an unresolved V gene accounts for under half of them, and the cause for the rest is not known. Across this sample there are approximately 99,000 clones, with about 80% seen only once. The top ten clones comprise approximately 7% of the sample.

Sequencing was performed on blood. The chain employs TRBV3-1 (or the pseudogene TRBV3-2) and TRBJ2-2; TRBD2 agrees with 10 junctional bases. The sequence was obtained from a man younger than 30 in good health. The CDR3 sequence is CASSRTSGVGTGELFF. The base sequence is TGTGCCAGCAGCCGTACTAGCGGGGTAGGGACCGGGGAGCTGTTTTTT.